This is a list of T cell receptor beta chains from one sample in a study of blood T cells in healthy people across ages. TCRdb re-analysed the 5' RACE reads in MiXCR, keeping a single row per CDR3 protein. The table has just under 750,000 distinct CDR3 sequences, around a fifth seen once. Source material: blood. The receptor source for this set is a man between 65 and 85 years old in good health. The CDR3 runs from the conserved cysteine through the conserved F or W. D genes are given only for firm matches. The size field is filled for only some rows; it gives once, few, many or a size class.

V gene: TRBV11-2
D gene: .
clone size: .
J gene: TRBJ2-7
CDR3 DNA: TGTGCCAGCAGCTTAGATTCTACAGGCTCCTACGAGCAGTACTTC
CDR3 protein: CASSLDSTGSYEQYF

V gene: TRBV5-1
D gene: .
clone size: few
J gene: TRBJ2-7
CDR3 DNA: TGCGCCAGCAGCCTAACATCCGAGGACAGAGCCACTATGAAGCAGTACTTC
CDR3 protein: CASSLTSEDRATMKQYF

V gene: TRBV20-1
D gene: .
clone size: few
J gene: TRBJ1-3
CDR3 DNA: TGCAGTGCTAGTTGGGCCGAGCGAAACACCATATATTTT
CDR3 protein: CSASWAERNTIYF

V gene: TRBV29-1
D gene: .
clone size: many
J gene: TRBJ1-4
CDR3 DNA: TGCAGCGTTGAATTGGGGAATTCTAATGAAAAACTGTTTTTT
CDR3 protein: CSVELGNSNEKLFF

V gene: TRBV6-5
D gene: .
clone size: few
J gene: TRBJ1-1
CDR3 DNA: TGTGCCAGCAGTTACTCGATTCTAGTCGTCGCTGAAGCTTTCTTT
CDR3 protein: CASSYSILVVAEAFF

V gene: TRBV6-5
D gene: .
clone size: many
J gene: TRBJ2-1
CDR3 DNA: TGTGCCAGCAGTTACTCGTATACCTACAATGAGCAGTTCTTC
CDR3 protein: CASSYSYTYNEQFF

V gene: TRBV12-3/TRBV12-4
D gene: .
clone size: .
J gene: TRBJ2-1
CDR3 DNA: TGTGCCAGCAGCAATCCAGTGTCGGTCGGGAGCCCTAATGAGCAGTTCTTC
CDR3 protein: CASSNPVSVGSPNEQFF

V gene: TRBV5-1
D gene: .
clone size: .
J gene: TRBJ2-5
CDR3 DNA: TGCGCCAGCAGCTTGGCCATCGGGGGAAAAGAGACCCAGTACTTC
CDR3 protein: CASSLAIGGKETQYF

V gene: TRBV10-3
D gene: TRBD1
clone size: .
J gene: TRBJ1-1
CDR3 DNA: TGTGCCATCAGTGAGTCCGGACAGGGGAGGACTGAAGCTTTCTTT
CDR3 protein: CAISESGQGRTEAFF

V gene: TRBV19
D gene: .
clone size: few
J gene: TRBJ2-1
CDR3 DNA: TGTGCCAGTAGTAAGCTAGACAATGAGCAGTTCTTC
CDR3 protein: CASSKLDNEQFF

V gene: TRBV4-1
D gene: TRBD1
clone size: few
J gene: TRBJ2-5
CDR3 DNA: TGCGCCAGCAGCCGGTTGGACAGGGAAATTGAGACCCAGTACTTC
CDR3 protein: CASSRLDREIETQYF

V gene: TRBV6-6
D gene: TRBD2
clone size: .
J gene: TRBJ2-7
CDR3 DNA: TGTGCCAGCAGCTCCGGGCTAGCGGGATTGGTCTACGAGCAGTACTTC
CDR3 protein: CASSSGLAGLVYEQYF

V gene: TRBV12-2
D gene: .
clone size: .
J gene: TRBJ2-7
CDR3 DNA: TGTGCAAGTCGCTTTTTGAAACACCGACAGGGGGGCTACGAGCAGTACTTC
CDR3 protein: CASRFLKHRQGGYEQYF

V gene: TRBV2
D gene: .
clone size: few
J gene: TRBJ2-7
CDR3 DNA: TGTGCCAGCACCTCATTCCAAACAGAGAACTACGAGCAGTACTTC
CDR3 protein: CASTSFQTENYEQYF

V gene: TRBV3-1
D gene: TRBD2
clone size: few
J gene: TRBJ2-1
CDR3 DNA: TGTGCCAGCAGCCTCTTCGCGGGGGGGCCGTACAATGAGCAGTTCTTC
CDR3 protein: CASSLFAGGPYNEQFF

V gene: TRBV3-1
D gene: .
clone size: .
J gene: TRBJ2-1
CDR3 DNA: TGTGCCAGCAGCCAAGATCTTCGGAGCTCCTACAATGAGCAGTTCTTC
CDR3 protein: CASSQDLRSSYNEQFF

V gene: TRBV27
D gene: TRBD2
clone size: few
J gene: TRBJ2-1
CDR3 DNA: TGTGCCAGCAGTTCCGAAAGACTAGCGGGCTACAATGAGCAGTTCTTC
CDR3 protein: CASSSERLAGYNEQFF

V gene: TRBV7-2
D gene: TRBD1
clone size: .
J gene: TRBJ2-3
CDR3 DNA: TGTGCCAGCAGCAATCGACAGGGGTCTGGAGATACGCAGTATTTT
CDR3 protein: CASSNRQGSGDTQYF

V gene: TRBV20-1
D gene: .
clone size: few
J gene: TRBJ2-3
CDR3 DNA: TGCAGTGCCGGCAGAGACACAGATACGCAGTATTTT
CDR3 protein: CSAGRDTDTQYF

V gene: TRBV12-3/TRBV12-4
D gene: .
clone size: few
J gene: TRBJ1-4
CDR3 DNA: TGTGCCAGCAGACTTTCAGGGGTTGAAAAACTGTTTTTT
CDR3 protein: CASRLSGVEKLFF

V gene: TRBV29-1
D gene: .
clone size: many
J gene: TRBJ2-3
CDR3 DNA: TGCAGCGTTGAAGGACTCGACAGCGGTGATACGCAGTATTTT
CDR3 protein: CSVEGLDSGDTQYF

V gene: TRBV3-1
D gene: .
clone size: .
J gene: TRBJ2-3
CDR3 DNA: TGTGCCAGCAGCCAAGGACCCAACCGAGCTCTGAATACGCAGTATTTT
CDR3 protein: CASSQGPNRALNTQYF

V gene: TRBV7-9
D gene: TRBD1
clone size: many
J gene: TRBJ2-3
CDR3 DNA: TGTGCCAGCAGCCCCGGACAGGGCTCAGATACGCAGTATTTT
CDR3 protein: CASSPGQGSDTQYF

V gene: TRBV6-2/TRBV6-3
D gene: .
clone size: few
J gene: TRBJ1-4
CDR3 DNA: TGTGCCAGCAGGACCCGGGACACCAATGAAAAACTGTTTTTT
CDR3 protein: CASRTRDTNEKLFF

V gene: TRBV9
D gene: .
clone size: .
J gene: TRBJ2-3
CDR3 DNA: TGTGCCAGCAGCGGCGTGGGTGCGAGAGATACGCAGTATTTT
CDR3 protein: CASSGVGARDTQYF

V gene: TRBV20-1
D gene: TRBD1
clone size: .
J gene: TRBJ1-5
CDR3 DNA: TGCAGTGCGGTGGGACAGTATAGCAATCAGCCCCAGCATTTT
CDR3 protein: CSAVGQYSNQPQHF

V gene: TRBV7-2
D gene: .
clone size: few
J gene: TRBJ2-3
CDR3 DNA: TGTGCCAGCAGCCCCCCCTCCGCGGGGGCGCAGGCAGATACGCAGTATTTT
CDR3 protein: CASSPPSAGAQADTQYF

V gene: TRBV19
D gene: .
clone size: many
J gene: TRBJ1-2
CDR3 DNA: TGTGCCAGTAGTTCGACCCTCCGGGGCTACACCTTC
CDR3 protein: CASSSTLRGYTF

V gene: TRBV7-2
D gene: .
clone size: .
J gene: TRBJ2-5
CDR3 DNA: TGTGCCAGCAGCTTAGAGGGACTGGGCTTCAGGGAGCAGTACTTC
CDR3 protein: CASSLEGLGFREQYF

V gene: TRBV18
D gene: .
clone size: .
J gene: TRBJ1-1
CDR3 DNA: TGTGCCAGCTCACCAGTCACGGGCCAGAACACTGAAGCTTTCTTT
CDR3 protein: CASSPVTGQNTEAFF

V gene: TRBV20-1
D gene: .
clone size: few
J gene: TRBJ2-7
CDR3 DNA: TGCAGGGGGTTCCTTCCTAAATACGAGCAGTACTTC
CDR3 protein: CRGFLPKYEQYF

V gene: TRBV6-2/TRBV6-3
D gene: .
clone size: few
J gene: TRBJ1-5
CDR3 DNA: TGTGCCAGCAGTTACTCGAGGTCTGTGATCGCCCAGCATTTT
CDR3 protein: CASSYSRSVIAQHF

V gene: TRBV5-1
D gene: .
clone size: few
J gene: TRBJ2-7
CDR3 DNA: TGCACCAGCAGCTTGGGGTCGTCCTCCTACGAGCAGTACTTC
CDR3 protein: CTSSLGSSSYEQYF

V gene: TRBV6-5
D gene: TRBD1
clone size: few
J gene: TRBJ1-5
CDR3 DNA: TGTGCCAGCAGTTACGAAGGGGGCGGCAATCAGCCCCAGCATTTT
CDR3 protein: CASSYEGGGNQPQHF

V gene: TRBV7-3
D gene: TRBD2
clone size: few
J gene: TRBJ2-1
CDR3 DNA: TGTGCCAGCAGCTTAGGGGGAGCTAGCGGGGTAGGGGAGCAGTTCTTC
CDR3 protein: CASSLGGASGVGEQFF

V gene: TRBV12-3/TRBV12-4
D gene: .
clone size: .
J gene: TRBJ1-2
CDR3 DNA: TGTGCCAGCAGTCCGGACAGCGTCCGCGGCTACACCTTC
CDR3 protein: CASSPDSVRGYTF

V gene: TRBV29-1
D gene: .
clone size: .
J gene: TRBJ1-1
CDR3 DNA: TGCAGCGTTGTCTCAGTAATGAACACTGAAGCTTTCTTT
CDR3 protein: CSVVSVMNTEAFF

V gene: TRBV4-3
D gene: TRBD1
clone size: .
J gene: TRBJ2-3
CDR3 DNA: TGCGCCAGCGCGCCAGGGGACAGAGACACAGATACGCAGTATTTT
CDR3 protein: CASAPGDRDTDTQYF